The 21 T cell receptor beta chains listed next were all sequenced from one sample in a study of T cell clonotyping in hematopoietic cell transplantation. Clones were sequenced by immunoSEQ multiplex PCR, and TCRdb holds only the in-frame ones, with some missing. The table records some 40,000 clones, 94% of them present only once. The sequenced sample was peripheral blood mononuclear cells. The receptors stem from a woman between 45 and 65 years old in good health. Some clones in this sample may be carry-over from other donors' samples.

This clone was found once. This chain uses TRBV7-2 with TRBJ1-1, with TRBD1 matching over 8 bases. The CDR3 runs 15 residues. Germline CDR1 SGHTA, CDR2 FQGNSA. V trimming: 4 bases; J trimming: 2 bases; junction bases outside the gene matches: 6. CDR3 in DNA: TGTGCCAGCAGCTCTCAGGGGGCGAGTAACACTGAAGCTTTCTTT. Translated: CASSSQGASNTEAFF.

The chain uses TRBV28 and TRBJ1-2; D is unclear. V lost 6 bases to trimming and J lost 0 bases, with 8 bases between them. The germline V gene has CDR1 MDHEN and CDR2 SYDVKM. CDR3 size: 13 residues. The DNA of the CDR3 is TGTGCCAGCAGGACCCAAGCTAACTATGGCTACACCTTC. Amino acid sequence: CASRTQANYGYTF.

The J gene is TRBJ2-2, the V gene TRBV4-2; either TRBD1 or TRBD2 may fit D (5 bases each). CDR1 LGHNA and CDR2 YNFKEQ come from the germline V gene. Trimming stripped 7 bases from V and 6 bases from J, with 18 bases between. The CDR3 spans 15 residues. The CDR3 sequence: CASMGPGPGSGELFF. CDR3 DNA sequence: TGTGCCAGCATGGGGCCGGGGCCTGGTTCCGGGGAGCTGTTTTTT.

This clone showed up just once. This chain joins TRBV2 and TRBJ2-3; TRBD2 matches 10 bases. This CDR3 comprises 15 residues. V lost 4 bases and J lost 2; bases outside the gene matches: 3. Germline V CDR1 and CDR2: SNHLY, FYNNEI. The CDR3 is CASSGLAGVTDTQYF. The DNA of the CDR3 is TGTGCCAGCAGTGGGCTAGCGGGGGTCACAGATACGCAGTATTTT.

The CDR3 DNA follows: TGTGCCAGCAGCCAAGATCTCAGAGTTGGCTCCTACGAGCAGTACTTC. It codes for CASSQDLRVGSYEQYF. The V call is TRBV4-2, the J call TRBJ2-7, with D uncertain. V lost 0 bases to trimming and J lost 0 bases, with 12 bases between them. There are 16 residues in the CDR3. Looked up from germline, CDR1 is LGHNA and CDR2 is YNFKEQ.

The chain combines TRBV5-4 with TRBJ2-4; 9 positions agree with TRBD1. Germline CDR1 reads SGHNT; CDR2 reads YYREEE (reference sequence). This CDR3 is built from 16 residues. V trimming: 2 bases; J trimming: 8 bases; junction bases outside the gene matches: 11. The CDR3 DNA reads as TGTGCCAGCAGCTTTGGGGCCGGGACAGGGAGAGACATTCAGTACTTC. Its protein is CASSFGAGTGRDIQYF.

This chain uses TRBV5-1 with TRBJ1-1, with D hard to call. The V gene's germline CDR1 is SGHRS and CDR2 YFSETQ. V was trimmed by 4 bases and J by 8 bases, leaving 9 bases between them. CDR3 length: 11 residues. The CDR3 protein is CASSRGDEAFF. As DNA, the CDR3 is TGCGCCAGCAGCCGAGGTGACGAAGCTTTCTTT.

This chain connects TRBV20-1 to TRBJ2-1, with D unresolved. Between the trimmed V and J ends, which lost 6 bases and 3 bases, there was a span of 6 bases. The CDR3 totals 11 residues. In germline, CDR1 is DFQATT, CDR2 SNEGSKA (reference sequence). The CDR3 loop reads CSAGLYNEQFF. The CDR3, as DNA: TGCAGTGCAGGTCTCTACAATGAGCAGTTCTTC.

This chain connects TRBV25-1 to TRBJ2-5; perhaps TRBD1 as D (7 bases). The CDR3 consists of 15 residues. Germline-derived CDR1 and CDR2 are MGHDK and SYGVNS. Trimming removed 3 bases from V and 4 bases from J, with 15 bases in between. CDR3 residues: CASSESGGPGETQYF. Written as DNA, the CDR3 is TGTGCCAGCAGTGAGTCAGGGGGGCCAGGAGAGACCCAGTACTTC.

The rearrangement links TRBV19 to TRBJ1-5, with 9 bases lining up with TRBD1. CDR3 length: 15 residues. The germline gives CDR1 LNHDA, CDR2 SQIVND (reference sequence). V shed 6 bases, J shed 5 bases, and the junction held 8 bases outside the gene matches. CDR3 bases: TGTGCCAGTAGGATGGACAGGGGAGGGGATCAGCCCCAGCATTTT. As protein: CASRMDRGGDQPQHF.

This clone appeared a single time. The V and J genes are TRBV7-2 and TRBJ2-1, with D possibly being TRBD2 (5 bases). V lost 2 bases, J lost 8 bases, and 13 bases lay in between. The CDR3 spans 14 residues. CDR1 and CDR2 from the germline V gene are SGHTA and FQGNSA. The CDR3 DNA sequence: TGTGCCAGCAGCTTAATTCTAGCTATCGATGAGCAGTTCTTC. It yields the protein CASSLILAIDEQFF. Variable domain in full (rest from reference TRBV7-2 and TRBJ2-1): GAGVSQSPSNKVTEKGKDVELRCDPISGHTALYWYRQSLGQGLEFLIYFQGNSAPDKSGLPSDRFSAERTGGSVSTLTIQRTQQEDSAVYLCASSLILAIDEQFFGPGTRLTVL.

V is TRBV11-3 and J is TRBJ1-2; D gene uncertain. CDR1 and CDR2 (germline): SGHNT, YENEEA. Trimming stripped 2 bases from V and 8 bases from J, with 15 bases between. The CDR3 is 14 amino acids. The CDR3 region has the DNA TGTGCCAGCAGCTTATCGGCGCGATCTTTAGGCTACACCTTC. Encoded protein: CASSLSARSLGYTF.

The rearrangement uses TRBV28 and TRBJ2-7; D remains ambiguous. The CDR3 runs to 15 residues. Germline V CDR1 and CDR2: MDHEN, SYDVKM. V was shortened by 6 bases and J by 0 bases, with 15 bases between the two germline ends. CDR3 residues: CASSPTPTSSYEQYF. The CDR3 DNA sequence: TGTGCCAGCAGCCCCACCCCTACCAGCTCCTACGAGCAGTACTTC.

The chain combines TRBV6-5 with TRBJ1-3; TRBD1 is a possible D gene (6 bases). Deletions cut 11 bases from V and 5 bases from J, with 13 bases between. This CDR3 is 12 amino acids long. Germline loops: CDR1 MNHEY, CDR2 SVGAGI. The CDR3 is CAARDNRNTIYF. CDR3 DNA: TGTGCCGCCCGGGACAATCGAAACACCATATATTTT.

The chain employs TRBV29-1 and TRBJ1-6; D perhaps matches TRBD1 (5 bases). CDR1 SQVTM and CDR2 ANQGSEA come from the germline V gene. V dropped 3 bases and J dropped 5 bases, with 8 bases sitting between them. The CDR3 loop spans 13 amino acids. The CDR3 region has the DNA TGCAGCGTTGAGATAGGGGATAATTCACCCCTCCACTTT. The encoded protein is CSVEIGDNSPLHF.

Note on this clone: One end of the junction varies from germline; a read error may be responsible. The CDR3: CASSLETGTDTQYF. Here the CDR3 DNA reads TGTGCCAGCAGTTTAGAGACAGGCACAGATACGCAGTATTTT. The chain has TRBV11-3 and TRBJ2-3, with a possible D match to TRBD1 (5 bases). Germline CDR1 and CDR2: SGHNT and YENEEA. This CDR3 has 14 residues. The full variable domain, with the rest looked up from reference TRBV11-3 and TRBJ2-3, is EAGVVQSPRYKIIEKKQPVAFWCNPISGHNTLYWYLQNLGQGPELLIRYENEEAVDDSQLPKDRFSAERLKGVDSTLKIQPAELGDSAVYLCASSLETGTDTQYFGPGTRLTVL.

The rearrangement uses TRBV7-8 and TRBJ1-2; unclear D gene. The CDR3 is 14 residues long. Germline assignment: CDR1 SGHVS and CDR2 FQNEAQ. V lost 2 bases and J 5 bases, leaving 12 bases between the germline ends. CDR3: CASSLRSQVYGYTF. CDR3 in DNA: TGTGCCAGCAGCTTAAGGTCCCAGGTTTATGGCTACACCTTC.

V gene TRBV5-1 combines with J gene TRBJ1-1; 9 nucleotides match TRBD1. The CDR3 has 15 amino acids. The junction had 7 bases not matched to a gene; V was cut back by 6 bases and J by 1 base. Germline assignment: CDR1 SGHRS and CDR2 YFSETQ. The CDR3 nucleotides read TGCGCCAGCACCATTCAACAGGGGGCGAACACTGAAGCTTTCTTT. It yields the protein CASTIQQGANTEAFF. Looking up the rest from reference TRBV5-1 and TRBJ1-1 gives the full variable domain: KAGVTQTPRYLIKTRGQQVTLSCSPISGHRSVSWYQQTPGQGLQFLFEYFSETQRNKGNFPGRFSGRQFSNSRSEMNVSTLELGDSALYLCASTIQQGANTEAFFGQGTRLTVV.

This clone has only one observation. The gene calls are TRBV9 and TRBJ1-2; D may be TRBD1 (6 bases). The CDR3 runs to 12 residues. Germline V gene data show CDR1 as SGDLS and CDR2 as YYNGEE. V was trimmed by 7 bases and J by 4 bases, leaving 11 bases between them. For the CDR3, the DNA is TGTGCCAGCCGGGGGGCCCCCTATGGCTACACCTTC. Amino acid sequence: CASRGAPYGYTF.

The CDR3 sequence is CASKGPAEAFF. CDR3 DNA sequence: TGTGCCAGCAAAGGGCCGGCCGAAGCTTTCTTT. This rearrangement joins TRBV11-3 to TRBJ1-1; D not certain. CDR1 and CDR2 from the germline V gene are SGHNT and YENEEA. The ends were cut back, 7 bases at V and 8 bases at J, with 11 bases in the middle. This CDR3 region has 11 residues.

CDR3 DNA: TGTGCCAGTAGTGAACCCTCAGGGGTCACCGGGGAGCTGTTTTTT. Its protein is CASSEPSGVTGELFF. The chain links TRBV19 to TRBJ2-2, with a weak D call TRBD1 (6 bases). Per the germline V gene, CDR1 is LNHDA and CDR2 is SQIVND (reference sequence). There are 15 residues in the CDR3. Deletions cut 5 bases from V and 4 bases from J, with 14 bases between.